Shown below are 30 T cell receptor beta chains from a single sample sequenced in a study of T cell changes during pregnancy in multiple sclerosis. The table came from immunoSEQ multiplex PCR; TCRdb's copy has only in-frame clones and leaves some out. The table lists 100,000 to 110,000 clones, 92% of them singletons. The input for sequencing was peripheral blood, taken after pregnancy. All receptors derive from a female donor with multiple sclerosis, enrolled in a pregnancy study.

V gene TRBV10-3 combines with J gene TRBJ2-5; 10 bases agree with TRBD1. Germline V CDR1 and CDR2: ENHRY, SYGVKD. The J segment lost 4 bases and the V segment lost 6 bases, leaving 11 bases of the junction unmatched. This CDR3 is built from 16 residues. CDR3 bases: TGTGCCATCAGAGCACCGGGACAGGGGATAGGAGAGACCCAGTACTTC. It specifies CAIRAPGQGIGETQYF.

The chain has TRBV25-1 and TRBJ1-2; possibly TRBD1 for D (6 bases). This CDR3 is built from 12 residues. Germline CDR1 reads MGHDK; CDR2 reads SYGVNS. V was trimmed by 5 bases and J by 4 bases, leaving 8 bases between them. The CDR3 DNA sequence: TGTGCCAGCAGTCGCAGGGGCTATGGCTACACCTTC. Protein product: CASSRRGYGYTF.

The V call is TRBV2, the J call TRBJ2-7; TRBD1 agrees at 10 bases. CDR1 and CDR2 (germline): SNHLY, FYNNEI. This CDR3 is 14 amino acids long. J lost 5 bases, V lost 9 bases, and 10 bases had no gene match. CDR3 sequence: CASSRGTGVDEQYF. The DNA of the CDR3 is TGTGCCAGTTCGAGGGGGACAGGGGTTGACGAGCAGTACTTC.

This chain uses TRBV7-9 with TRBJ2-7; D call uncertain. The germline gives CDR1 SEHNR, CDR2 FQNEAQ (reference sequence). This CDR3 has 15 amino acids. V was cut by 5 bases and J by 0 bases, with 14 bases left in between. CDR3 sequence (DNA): TGTGCCAGCAGCCCCTGGTGGGCCACCTCCTACGAGCAGTACTTC. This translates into CASSPWWATSYEQYF. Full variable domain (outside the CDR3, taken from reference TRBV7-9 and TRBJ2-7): DTGVSQNPRHKITKRGQNVTFRCDPISEHNRLYWYRQTLGQGPEFLTYFQNEAQLEKSRLLSDRFSAERPKGSFSTLEIQRTEQGDSAMYLCASSPWWATSYEQYFGPGTRLTVT.

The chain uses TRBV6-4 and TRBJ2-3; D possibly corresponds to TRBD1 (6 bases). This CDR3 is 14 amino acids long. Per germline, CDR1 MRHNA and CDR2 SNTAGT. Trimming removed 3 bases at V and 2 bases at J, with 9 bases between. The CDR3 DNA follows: TGTGCCAGCAGTGAGAGGGGGATCACAGATACGCAGTATTTT. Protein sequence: CASSERGITDTQYF.

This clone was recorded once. In DNA form, the CDR3 reads TGTGCCAGCAGCGCAAGCGGGGGGGGGTACAATGAGCAGTTCTTC. Its protein product is CASSASGGGYNEQFF. The chain employs TRBV9 and TRBJ2-1; 10 bases fit TRBD2. The J segment lost 4 bases and the V segment lost 3 bases, leaving 4 bases of the junction unmatched. The CDR3 consists of 15 residues. Germline V gives CDR1 SGDLS, CDR2 YYNGEE.

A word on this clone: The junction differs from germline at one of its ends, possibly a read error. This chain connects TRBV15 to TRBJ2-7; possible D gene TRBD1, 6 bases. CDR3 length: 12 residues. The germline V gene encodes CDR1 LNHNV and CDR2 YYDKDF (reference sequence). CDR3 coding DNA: TGTGCCACCAGCTCCTCGAACAGGGTTCTTTATTTC. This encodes CATSSSNRVLYF.

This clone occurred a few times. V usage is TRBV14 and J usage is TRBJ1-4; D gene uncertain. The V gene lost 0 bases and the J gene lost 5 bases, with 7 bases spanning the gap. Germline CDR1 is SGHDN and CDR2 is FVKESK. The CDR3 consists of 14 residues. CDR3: CASSQDYGNEKLFF. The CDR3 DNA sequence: TGTGCCAGCAGCCAAGACTACGGGAATGAAAAACTGTTTTTT.

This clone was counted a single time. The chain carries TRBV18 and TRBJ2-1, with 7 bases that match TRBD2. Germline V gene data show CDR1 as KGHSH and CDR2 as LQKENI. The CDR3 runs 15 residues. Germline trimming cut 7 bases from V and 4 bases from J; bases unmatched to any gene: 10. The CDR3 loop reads CASYPQASGYNEQFF. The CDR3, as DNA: TGTGCCAGCTACCCTCAGGCTAGCGGATACAATGAGCAGTTCTTC. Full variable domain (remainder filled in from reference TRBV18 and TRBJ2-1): NAGVMQNPRHLVRRRGQEARLRCSPMKGHSHVYWYRQLPEEGLKFMVYLQKENIIDESGMPKERFSAEFPKEGPSILRIQQVVRGDSAAYFCASYPQASGYNEQFFGPGTRLTVL.

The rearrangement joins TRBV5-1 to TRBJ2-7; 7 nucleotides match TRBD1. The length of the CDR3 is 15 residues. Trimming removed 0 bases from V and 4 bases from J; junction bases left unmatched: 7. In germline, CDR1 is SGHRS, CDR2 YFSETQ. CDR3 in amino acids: CASSLDDRVGYEQYF. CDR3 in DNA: TGCGCCAGCAGCTTGGACGACAGGGTGGGATACGAGCAGTACTTC. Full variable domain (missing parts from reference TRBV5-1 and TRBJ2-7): KAGVTQTPRYLIKTRGQQVTLSCSPISGHRSVSWYQQTPGQGLQFLFEYFSETQRNKGNFPGRFSGRQFSNSRSEMNVSTLELGDSALYLCASSLDDRVGYEQYFGPGTRLTVT.

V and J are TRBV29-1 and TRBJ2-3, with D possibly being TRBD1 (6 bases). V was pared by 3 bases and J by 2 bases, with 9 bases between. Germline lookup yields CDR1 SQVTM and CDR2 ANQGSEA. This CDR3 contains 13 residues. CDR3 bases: TGCAGCGTTGACGACAGGTTCACAGATACGCAGTATTTT. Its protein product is CSVDDRFTDTQYF.

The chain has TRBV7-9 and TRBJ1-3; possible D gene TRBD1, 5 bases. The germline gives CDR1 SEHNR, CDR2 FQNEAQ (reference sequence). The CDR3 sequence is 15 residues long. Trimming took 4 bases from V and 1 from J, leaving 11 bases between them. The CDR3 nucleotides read TGTGCCAGCAGCTCACAACAGGCTTCTGGAAACACCATATATTTT. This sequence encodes CASSSQQASGNTIYF.

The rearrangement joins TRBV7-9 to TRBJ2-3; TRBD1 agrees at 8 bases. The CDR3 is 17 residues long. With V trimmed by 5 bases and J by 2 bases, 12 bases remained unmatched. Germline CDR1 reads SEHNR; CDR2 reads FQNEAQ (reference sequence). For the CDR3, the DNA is TGTGCCAGCAGCCCCCTATGGTCGGGACAGGACACAGATACGCAGTATTTT. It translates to CASSPLWSGQDTDTQYF.

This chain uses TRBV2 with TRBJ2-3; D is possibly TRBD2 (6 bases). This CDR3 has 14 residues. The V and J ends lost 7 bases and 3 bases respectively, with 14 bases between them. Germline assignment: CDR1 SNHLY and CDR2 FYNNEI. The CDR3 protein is CASKRFSGTDTQYF. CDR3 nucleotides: TGTGCCAGCAAGAGGTTCAGCGGGACAGATACGCAGTATTTT.

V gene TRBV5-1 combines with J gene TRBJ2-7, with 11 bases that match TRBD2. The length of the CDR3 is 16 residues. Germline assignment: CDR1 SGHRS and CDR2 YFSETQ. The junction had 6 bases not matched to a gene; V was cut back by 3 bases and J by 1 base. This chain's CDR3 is CASSSTLAGGSYEQYF. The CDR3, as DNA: TGCGCCAGCAGCTCTACCCTAGCGGGGGGTTCCTACGAGCAGTACTTC.

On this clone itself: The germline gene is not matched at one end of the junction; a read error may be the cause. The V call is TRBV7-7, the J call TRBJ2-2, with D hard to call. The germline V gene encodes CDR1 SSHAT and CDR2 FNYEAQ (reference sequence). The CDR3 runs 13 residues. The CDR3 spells CASSLRVAGELFF. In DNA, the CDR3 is TGTGCTAGCAGCTTAAGAGTGGCCGGGGAGCTGTTTTTT.

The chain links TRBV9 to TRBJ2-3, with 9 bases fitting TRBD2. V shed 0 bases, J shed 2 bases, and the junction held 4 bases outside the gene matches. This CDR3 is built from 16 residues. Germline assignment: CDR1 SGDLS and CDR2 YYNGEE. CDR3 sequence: CASSVEAGGFTDTQYF. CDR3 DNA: TGTGCCAGCAGCGTAGAAGCGGGGGGTTTCACAGATACGCAGTATTTT.

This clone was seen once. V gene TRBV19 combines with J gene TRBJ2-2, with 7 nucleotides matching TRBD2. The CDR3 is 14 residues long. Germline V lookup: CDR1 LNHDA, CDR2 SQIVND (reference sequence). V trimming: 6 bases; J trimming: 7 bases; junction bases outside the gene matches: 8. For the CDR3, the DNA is TGTGCCAGTAGAGATAGACTAGCTAGCGGGGAGCTGTTTTTT. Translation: CASRDRLASGELFF.

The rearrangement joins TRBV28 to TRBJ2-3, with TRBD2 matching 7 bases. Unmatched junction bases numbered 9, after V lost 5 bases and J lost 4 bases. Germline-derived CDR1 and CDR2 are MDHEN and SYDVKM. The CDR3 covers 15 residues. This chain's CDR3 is CASSPQPGLADTQYF. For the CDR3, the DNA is TGTGCCAGCAGTCCCCAGCCCGGACTAGCAGATACGCAGTATTTT. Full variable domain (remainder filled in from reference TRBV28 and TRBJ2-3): DVKVTQSSRYLVKRTGEKVFLECVQDMDHENMFWYRQDPGLGLRLIYFSYDVKMKEKGDIPEGYSVSREKKERFSLILESASTNQTSMYLCASSPQPGLADTQYFGPGTRLTVL.

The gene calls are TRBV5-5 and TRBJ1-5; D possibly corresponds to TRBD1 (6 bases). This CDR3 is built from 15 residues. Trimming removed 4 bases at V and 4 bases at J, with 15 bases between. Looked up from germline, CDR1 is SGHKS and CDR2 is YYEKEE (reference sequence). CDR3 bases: TGTGCCAGCAGCCGGACAGCTCAGGGGAATCAGCCCCAGCATTTT. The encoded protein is CASSRTAQGNQPQHF.

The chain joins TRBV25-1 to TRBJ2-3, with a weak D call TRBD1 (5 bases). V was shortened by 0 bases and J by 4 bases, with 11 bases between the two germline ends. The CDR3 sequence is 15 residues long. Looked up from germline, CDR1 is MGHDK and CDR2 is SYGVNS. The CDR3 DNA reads TGTGCCAGCAGTGAATATATGTTAGGGGCAGATACGCAGTATTTT. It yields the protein CASSEYMLGADTQYF.

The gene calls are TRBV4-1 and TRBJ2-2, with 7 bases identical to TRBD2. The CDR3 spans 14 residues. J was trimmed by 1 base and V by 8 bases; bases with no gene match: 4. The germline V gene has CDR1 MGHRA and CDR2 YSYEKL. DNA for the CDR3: TGCGCCAGCCGCCCGGGAGGGAACACCGGGGAGCTGTTTTTT. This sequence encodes CASRPGGNTGELFF.

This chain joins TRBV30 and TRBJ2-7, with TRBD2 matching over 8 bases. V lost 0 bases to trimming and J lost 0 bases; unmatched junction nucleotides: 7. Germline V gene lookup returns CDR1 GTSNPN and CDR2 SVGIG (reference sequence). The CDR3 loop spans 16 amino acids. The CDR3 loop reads CAWSVRGLAGSYEQYF. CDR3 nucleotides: TGTGCCTGGAGTGTACGGGGTCTAGCGGGCTCCTACGAGCAGTACTTC.

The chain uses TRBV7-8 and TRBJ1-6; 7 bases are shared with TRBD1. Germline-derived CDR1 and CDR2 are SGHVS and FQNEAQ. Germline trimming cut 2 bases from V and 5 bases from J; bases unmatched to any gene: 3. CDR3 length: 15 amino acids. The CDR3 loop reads CASSLYGTDNSPLHF. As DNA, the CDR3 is TGTGCCAGCAGCTTATACGGGACAGATAATTCACCCCTCCACTTT.

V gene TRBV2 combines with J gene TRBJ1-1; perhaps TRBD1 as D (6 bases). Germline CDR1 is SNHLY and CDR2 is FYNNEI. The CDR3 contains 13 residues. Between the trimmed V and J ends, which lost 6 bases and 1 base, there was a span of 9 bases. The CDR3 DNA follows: TGTGCCAGCAGCTTGGGACAGAACACTGAAGCTTTCTTT. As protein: CASSLGQNTEAFF.

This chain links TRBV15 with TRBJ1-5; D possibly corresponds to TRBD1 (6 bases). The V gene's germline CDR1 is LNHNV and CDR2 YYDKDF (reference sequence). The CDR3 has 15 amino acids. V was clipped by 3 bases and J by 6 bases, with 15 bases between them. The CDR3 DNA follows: TGTGCCACCAGCAGGGTGGGACAAGGTAGTCAGCCCCAGCATTTT. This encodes CATSRVGQGSQPQHF.

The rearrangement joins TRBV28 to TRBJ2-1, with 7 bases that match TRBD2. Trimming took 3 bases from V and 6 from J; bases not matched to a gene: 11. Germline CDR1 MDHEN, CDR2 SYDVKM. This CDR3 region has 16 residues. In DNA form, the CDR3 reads TGTGCCAGCAGTTTCCCAGGGCTAGCGGATGGCAATGAGCAGTTCTTC. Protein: CASSFPGLADGNEQFF.

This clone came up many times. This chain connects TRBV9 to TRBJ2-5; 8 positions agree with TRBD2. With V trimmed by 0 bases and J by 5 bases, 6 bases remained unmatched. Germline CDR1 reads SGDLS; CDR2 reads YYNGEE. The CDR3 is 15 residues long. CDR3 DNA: TGTGCCAGCAGCGTAGGTAACGGGAGGGGGGAGACCCAGTACTTC. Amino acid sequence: CASSVGNGRGETQYF.

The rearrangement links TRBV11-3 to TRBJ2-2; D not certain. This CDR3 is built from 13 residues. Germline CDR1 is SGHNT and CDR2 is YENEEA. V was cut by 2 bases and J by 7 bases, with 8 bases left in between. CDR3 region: CASSLKSGGELFF. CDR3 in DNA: TGTGCCAGCAGCTTAAAGTCGGGCGGGGAGCTGTTTTTT. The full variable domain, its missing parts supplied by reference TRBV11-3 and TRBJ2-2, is EAGVVQSPRYKIIEKKQPVAFWCNPISGHNTLYWYLQNLGQGPELLIRYENEEAVDDSQLPKDRFSAERLKGVDSTLKIQPAELGDSAVYLCASSLKSGGELFFGEGSRLTVL.

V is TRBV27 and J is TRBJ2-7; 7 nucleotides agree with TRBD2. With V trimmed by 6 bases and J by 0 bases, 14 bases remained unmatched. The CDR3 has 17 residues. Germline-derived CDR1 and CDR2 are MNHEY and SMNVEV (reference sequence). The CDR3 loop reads CASSPLRGAGDSYEQYF. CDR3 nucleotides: TGTGCCAGCAGCCCCCTTAGGGGCGCGGGGGACTCCTACGAGCAGTACTTC.